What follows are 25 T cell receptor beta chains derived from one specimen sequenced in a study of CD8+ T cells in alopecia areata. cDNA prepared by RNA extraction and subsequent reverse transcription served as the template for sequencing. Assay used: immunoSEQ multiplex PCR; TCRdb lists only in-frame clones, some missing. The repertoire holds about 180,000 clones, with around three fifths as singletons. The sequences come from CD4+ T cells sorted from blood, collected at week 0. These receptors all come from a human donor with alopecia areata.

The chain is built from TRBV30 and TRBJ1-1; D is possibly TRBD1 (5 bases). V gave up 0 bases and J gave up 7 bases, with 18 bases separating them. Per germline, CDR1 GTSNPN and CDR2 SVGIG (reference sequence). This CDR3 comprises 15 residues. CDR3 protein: CAWSVLGTVTYEAFF. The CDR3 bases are TGTGCCTGGAGTGTACTGGGGACGGTAACTTATGAAGCTTTCTTT.

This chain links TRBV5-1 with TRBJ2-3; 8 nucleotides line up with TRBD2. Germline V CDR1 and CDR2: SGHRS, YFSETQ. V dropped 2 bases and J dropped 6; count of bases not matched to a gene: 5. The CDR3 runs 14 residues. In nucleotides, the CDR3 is TGCGCCAGCAGCTTAGCGGGGGCGCGGGATACGCAGTATTTT. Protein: CASSLAGARDTQYF. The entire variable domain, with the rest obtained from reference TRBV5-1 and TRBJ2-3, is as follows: KAGVTQTPRYLIKTRGQQVTLSCSPISGHRSVSWYQQTPGQGLQFLFEYFSETQRNKGNFPGRFSGRQFSNSRSEMNVSTLELGDSALYLCASSLAGARDTQYFGPGTRLTVL.

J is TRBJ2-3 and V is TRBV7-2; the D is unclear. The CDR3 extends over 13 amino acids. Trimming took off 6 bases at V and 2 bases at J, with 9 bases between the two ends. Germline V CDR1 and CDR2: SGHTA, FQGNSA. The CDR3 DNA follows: TGTGCCAGCAGTTTCCGGCCCACAGATACGCAGTATTTT. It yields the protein CASSFRPTDTQYF.

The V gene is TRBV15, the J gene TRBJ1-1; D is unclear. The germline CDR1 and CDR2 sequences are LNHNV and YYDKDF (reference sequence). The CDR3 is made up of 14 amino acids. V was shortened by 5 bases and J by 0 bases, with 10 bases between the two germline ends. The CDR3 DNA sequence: TGTGCCACCAGCGAACCGACGGTGAACACTGAAGCTTTCTTT. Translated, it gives CATSEPTVNTEAFF.

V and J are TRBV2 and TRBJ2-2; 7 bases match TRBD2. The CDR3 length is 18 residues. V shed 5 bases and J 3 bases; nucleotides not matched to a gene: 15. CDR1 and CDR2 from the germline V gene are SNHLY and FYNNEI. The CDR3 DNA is TGTGCCAGCAGTACCCGGCTCCGGGGGGAGCGGGACACCGGGGAGCTGTTTTTT. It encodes CASSTRLRGERDTGELFF.

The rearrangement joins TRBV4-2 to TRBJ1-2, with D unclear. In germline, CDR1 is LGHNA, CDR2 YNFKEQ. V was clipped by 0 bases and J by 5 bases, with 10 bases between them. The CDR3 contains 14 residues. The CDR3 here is CASSQEGPSYGYTF. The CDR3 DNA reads TGTGCCAGCAGCCAAGAGGGCCCATCTTATGGCTACACCTTC.

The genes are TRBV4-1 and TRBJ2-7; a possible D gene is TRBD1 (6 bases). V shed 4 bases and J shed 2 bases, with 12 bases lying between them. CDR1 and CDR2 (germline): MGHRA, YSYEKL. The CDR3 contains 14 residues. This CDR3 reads CASSPGQRTYEQYF. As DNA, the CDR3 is TGCGCCAGCAGCCCTGGACAGCGTACCTACGAGCAGTACTTC.

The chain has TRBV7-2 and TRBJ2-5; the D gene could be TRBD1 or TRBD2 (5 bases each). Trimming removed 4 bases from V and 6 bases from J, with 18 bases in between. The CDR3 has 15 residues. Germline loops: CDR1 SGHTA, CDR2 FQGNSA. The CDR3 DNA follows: TGTGCCAGCAGCTCGGGGCCCGACAGAGTACAGACCCAGTACTTC. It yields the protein CASSSGPDRVQTQYF.

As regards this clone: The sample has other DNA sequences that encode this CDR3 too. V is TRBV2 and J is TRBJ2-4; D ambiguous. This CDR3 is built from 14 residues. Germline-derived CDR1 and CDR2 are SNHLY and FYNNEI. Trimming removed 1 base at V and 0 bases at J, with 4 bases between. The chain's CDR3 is CASSEGLAKNIQYF. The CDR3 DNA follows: TGTGCCAGCAGTGAAGGACTAGCCAAAAACATTCAGTACTTC.

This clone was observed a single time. CDR3 DNA sequence: TGCGCCAGCAGCCGTTCCCAGTCCTACGAGCAGTACTTC. This codes for CASSRSQSYEQYF. The J gene is TRBJ2-7, the V gene TRBV5-1; no definite D call. Germline CDR1 SGHRS, CDR2 YFSETQ. CDR3 length equals 13 residues. V was cut by 4 bases and J by 1 base, with 9 bases left in between.

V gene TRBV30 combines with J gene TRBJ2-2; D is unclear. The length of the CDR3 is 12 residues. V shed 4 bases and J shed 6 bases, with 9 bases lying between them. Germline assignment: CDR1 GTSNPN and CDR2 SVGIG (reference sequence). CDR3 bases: TGTGCCTGGACCCGAGGAGCCGGGGAGCTGTTTTTT. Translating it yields CAWTRGAGELFF.

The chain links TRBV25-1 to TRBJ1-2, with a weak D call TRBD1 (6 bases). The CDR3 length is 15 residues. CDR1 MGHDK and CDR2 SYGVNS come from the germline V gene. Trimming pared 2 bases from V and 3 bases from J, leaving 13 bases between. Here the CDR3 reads CASSEPGGGDYGYTF. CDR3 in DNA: TGTGCCAGCAGTGAACCGGGAGGGGGTGACTATGGCTACACCTTC.

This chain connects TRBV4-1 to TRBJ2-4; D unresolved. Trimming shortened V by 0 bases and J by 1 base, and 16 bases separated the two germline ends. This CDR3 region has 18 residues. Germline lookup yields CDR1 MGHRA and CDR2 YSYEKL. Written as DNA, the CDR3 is TGCGCCAGCAGCCAAGACACCTCAGAGGCGCTGGCCAAAAACATTCAGTACTTC. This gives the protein CASSQDTSEALAKNIQYF.

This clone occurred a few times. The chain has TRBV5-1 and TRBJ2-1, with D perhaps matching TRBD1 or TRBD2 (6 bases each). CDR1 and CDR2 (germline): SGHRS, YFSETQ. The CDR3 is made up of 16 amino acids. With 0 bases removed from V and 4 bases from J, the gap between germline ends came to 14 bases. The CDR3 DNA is TGCGCCAGCAGCTTGGATGGACAGCGGGCGTACAATGAGCAGTTCTTC. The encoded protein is CASSLDGQRAYNEQFF. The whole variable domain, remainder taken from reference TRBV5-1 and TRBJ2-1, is KAGVTQTPRYLIKTRGQQVTLSCSPISGHRSVSWYQQTPGQGLQFLFEYFSETQRNKGNFPGRFSGRQFSNSRSEMNVSTLELGDSALYLCASSLDGQRAYNEQFFGPGTRLTVL.

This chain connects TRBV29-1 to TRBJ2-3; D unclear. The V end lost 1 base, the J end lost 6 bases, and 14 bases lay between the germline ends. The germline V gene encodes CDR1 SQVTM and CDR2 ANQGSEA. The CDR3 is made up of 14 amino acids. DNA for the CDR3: TGCAGCGTTGAAGTTCCCCAGTTAAGGGATACGCAGTATTTT. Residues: CSVEVPQLRDTQYF.

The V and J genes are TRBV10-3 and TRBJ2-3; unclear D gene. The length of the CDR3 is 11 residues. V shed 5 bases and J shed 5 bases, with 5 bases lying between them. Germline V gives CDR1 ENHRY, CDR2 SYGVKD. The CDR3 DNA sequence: TGTGCCATCAGTAAAGAAGATACGCAGTATTTT. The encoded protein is CAISKEDTQYF.

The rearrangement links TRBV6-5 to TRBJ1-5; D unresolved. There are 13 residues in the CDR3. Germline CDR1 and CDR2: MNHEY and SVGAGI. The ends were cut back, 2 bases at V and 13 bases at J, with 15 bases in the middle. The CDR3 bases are TGTGCCAGCAGTTACCGTCCGGGCACCCGACAGCATTTT. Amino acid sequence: CASSYRPGTRQHF.

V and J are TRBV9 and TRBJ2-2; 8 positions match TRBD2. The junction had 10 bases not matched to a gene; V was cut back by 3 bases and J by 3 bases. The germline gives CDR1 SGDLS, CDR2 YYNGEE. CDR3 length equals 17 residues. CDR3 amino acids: CASSATPGLGYTGELFF. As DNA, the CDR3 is TGTGCCAGCAGCGCCACCCCGGGACTAGGATACACCGGGGAGCTGTTTTTT.

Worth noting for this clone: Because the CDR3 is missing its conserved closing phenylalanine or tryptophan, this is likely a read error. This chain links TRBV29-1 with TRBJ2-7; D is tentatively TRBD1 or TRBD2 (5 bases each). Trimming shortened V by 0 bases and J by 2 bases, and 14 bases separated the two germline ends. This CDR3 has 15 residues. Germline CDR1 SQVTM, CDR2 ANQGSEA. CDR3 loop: CSVEDPGTSTYEQYL. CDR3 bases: TGCAGCGTTGAAGATCCCGGGACCTCGACCTACGAGCAGTACCTC.

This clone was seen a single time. The CDR3 DNA follows: TGCAGCGTTGCCAGCCGCTACGAGCAGTACTTC. It codes for CSVASRYEQYF. The chain couples TRBV29-1 to TRBJ2-7; no clear D gene. CDR1 SQVTM and CDR2 ANQGSEA come from the germline V gene. This CDR3 has 11 residues. V was clipped by 4 bases and J by 3 bases, with 7 bases between them.

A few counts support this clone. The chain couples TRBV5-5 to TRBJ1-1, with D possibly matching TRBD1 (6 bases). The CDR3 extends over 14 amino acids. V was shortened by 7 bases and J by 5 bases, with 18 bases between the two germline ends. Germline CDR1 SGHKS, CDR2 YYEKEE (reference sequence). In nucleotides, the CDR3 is TGTGCCAGCGGGGCACAGGGTGGGGATACTGAAGCTTTCTTT. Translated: CASGAQGGDTEAFF.

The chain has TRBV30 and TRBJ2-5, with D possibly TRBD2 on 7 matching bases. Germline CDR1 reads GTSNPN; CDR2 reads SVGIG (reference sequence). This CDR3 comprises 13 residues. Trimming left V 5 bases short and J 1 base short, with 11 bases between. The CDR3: CAWGRGAQETQYF. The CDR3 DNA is TGTGCCTGGGGACGGGGGGCCCAAGAGACCCAGTACTTC.

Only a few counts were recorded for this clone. The CDR3 is CASGPATNEKLFF. The CDR3 nucleotides are TGTGCTAGTGGACCGGCAACTAATGAAAAACTGTTTTTT. The V and J genes are TRBV12-5 and TRBJ1-4, with D uncertain. This CDR3 is built from 13 residues. Trimming stripped 6 bases from V and 0 bases from J, with 5 bases between. Germline V gene sequence: CDR1 LGHNT, CDR2 FRNRAP. Combining the CDR3 with reference TRBV12-5 and TRBJ1-4 gives the whole variable domain DARVTQTPRHKVTEMGQEVTMRCQPILGHNTVFWYRQTMMQGLELLAYFRNRAPLDDSGMPKDRFSAEMPDATLATLKIQPSEPRDSAVYFCASGPATNEKLFFGSGTQLSVL.

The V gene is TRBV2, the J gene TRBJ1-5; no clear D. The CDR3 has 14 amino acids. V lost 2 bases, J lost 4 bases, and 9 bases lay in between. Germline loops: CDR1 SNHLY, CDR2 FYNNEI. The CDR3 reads CASSEFQRNQPQHF. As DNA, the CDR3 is TGTGCCAGCAGTGAATTTCAGAGGAATCAGCCCCAGCATTTT.

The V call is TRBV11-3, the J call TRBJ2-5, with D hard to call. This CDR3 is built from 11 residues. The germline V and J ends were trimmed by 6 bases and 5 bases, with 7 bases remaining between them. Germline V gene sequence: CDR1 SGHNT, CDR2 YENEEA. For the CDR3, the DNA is TGTGCCAGCAGAAGGATGGAGACCCAGTACTTC. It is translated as CASRRMETQYF.